The present T cell receptor beta chain was sequenced within a study of post-analysis software for immune sequencing data. This clonotype was observed many times. Each TCR beta cDNA library carried unique molecular identifiers. TCRdb re-analysed the PCR reads in MiXCR, keeping a single row per CDR3 protein. The repertoire holds 430,000 or so distinct CDR3 sequences, with roughly 38% as singletons. Sequenced: blood. The sequence came from a girl aged 2-10 years with multiple sclerosis.

The CDR3 region is CASSNSRKGQEETQYF. CDR3 sequence (DNA): TGTGCCAGCAGTAATTCCCGTAAGGGGCAAGAAGAGACCCAGTACTTC. The gene calls are TRBV25-1 and TRBJ2-5; weak D call: TRBD1 (5 bases). CDR1 MGHDK and CDR2 SYGVNS come from the germline V gene. The CDR3 has 16 residues. Trimming removed 5 bases from V and 3 bases from J, with 19 bases in between.